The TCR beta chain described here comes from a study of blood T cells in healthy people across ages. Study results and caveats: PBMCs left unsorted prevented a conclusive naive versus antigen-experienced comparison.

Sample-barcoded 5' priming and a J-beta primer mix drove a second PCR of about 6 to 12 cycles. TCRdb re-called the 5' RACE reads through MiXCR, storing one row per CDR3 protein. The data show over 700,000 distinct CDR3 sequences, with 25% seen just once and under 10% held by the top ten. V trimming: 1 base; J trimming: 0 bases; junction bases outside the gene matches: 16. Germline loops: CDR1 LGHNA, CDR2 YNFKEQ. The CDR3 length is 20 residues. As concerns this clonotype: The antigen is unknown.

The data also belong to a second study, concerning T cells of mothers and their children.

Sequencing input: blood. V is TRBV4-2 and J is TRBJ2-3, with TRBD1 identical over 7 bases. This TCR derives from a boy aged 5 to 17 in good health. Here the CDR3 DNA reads TGTGCCAGCAGCCAAGGGTTCCTTTACTTGGAGACAGGGAGCACAGATACGCAGTATTTT. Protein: CASSQGFLYLETGSTDTQYF.